This T cell receptor (beta chain) was captured by sequencing in a study of early T cells in non-severe SARS-CoV-2 infection. The germline gives CDR1 SGHRS, CDR2 YFSETQ. The CDR3 loop spans 17 amino acids. The V gene lost 0 bases and the J gene lost 4 bases, with 16 bases spanning the gap. Each CDR3 protein gets one entry after TCRdb re-called the 5' RACE reads with MiXCR. This table has 42,000 or so distinct CDR3 sequences, about 6.5% appearing once. The clonotype originates from an adult who was a healthcare worker with PCR-confirmed SARS-CoV-2 infection or an uninfected control (not recorded which). The rearrangement links TRBV5-1 to TRBJ2-2; D may be TRBD1 (7 bases). The material sequenced was whole blood, taken at baseline. The chain's CDR3 is CASSLESGGGGTGELFF. The DNA of the CDR3 is TGCGCCAGCAGCTTGGAATCCGGAGGGGGCGGCACCGGGGAGCTGTTTTTT.